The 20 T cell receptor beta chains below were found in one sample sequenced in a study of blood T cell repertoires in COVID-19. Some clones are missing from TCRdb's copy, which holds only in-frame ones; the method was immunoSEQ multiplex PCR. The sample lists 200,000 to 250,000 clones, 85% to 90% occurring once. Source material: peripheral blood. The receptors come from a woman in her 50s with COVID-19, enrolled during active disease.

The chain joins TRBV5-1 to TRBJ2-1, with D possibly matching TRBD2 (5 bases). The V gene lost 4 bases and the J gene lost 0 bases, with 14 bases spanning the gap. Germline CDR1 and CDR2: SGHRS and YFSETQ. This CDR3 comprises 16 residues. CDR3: CASSLGLASSYNEQFF. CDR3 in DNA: TGCGCCAGCAGCCTAGGACTTGCGAGCTCCTACAATGAGCAGTTCTTC.

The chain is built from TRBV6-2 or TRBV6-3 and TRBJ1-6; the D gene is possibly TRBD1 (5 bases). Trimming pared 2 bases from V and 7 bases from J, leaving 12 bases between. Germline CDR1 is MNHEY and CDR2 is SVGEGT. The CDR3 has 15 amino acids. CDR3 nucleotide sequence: TGTGCCAGCAGTTACAGGCAGGGCTACAATTCACCCCTCCACTTT. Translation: CASSYRQGYNSPLHF.

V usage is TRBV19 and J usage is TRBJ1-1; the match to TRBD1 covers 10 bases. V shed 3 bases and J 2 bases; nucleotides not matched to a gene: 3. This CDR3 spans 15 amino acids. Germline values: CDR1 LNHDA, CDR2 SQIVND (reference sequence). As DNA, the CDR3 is TGTGCCAGTAGTATGGGGACAGGGGCCAACACTGAAGCTTTCTTT. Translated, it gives CASSMGTGANTEAFF.

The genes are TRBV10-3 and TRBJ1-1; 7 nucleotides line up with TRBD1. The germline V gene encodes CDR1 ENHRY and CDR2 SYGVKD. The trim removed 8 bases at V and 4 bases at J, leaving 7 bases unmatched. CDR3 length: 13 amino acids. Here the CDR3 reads CAISGQVITEAFF. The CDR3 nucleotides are TGTGCCATCTCCGGACAGGTAATCACTGAAGCTTTCTTT.

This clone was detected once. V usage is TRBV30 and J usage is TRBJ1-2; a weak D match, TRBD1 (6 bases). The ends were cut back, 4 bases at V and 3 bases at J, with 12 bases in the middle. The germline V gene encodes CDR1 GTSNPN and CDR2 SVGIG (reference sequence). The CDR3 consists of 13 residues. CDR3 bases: TGTGCCTGGAAGGACAGCATTTACTATGGCTACACCTTC. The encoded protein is CAWKDSIYYGYTF.

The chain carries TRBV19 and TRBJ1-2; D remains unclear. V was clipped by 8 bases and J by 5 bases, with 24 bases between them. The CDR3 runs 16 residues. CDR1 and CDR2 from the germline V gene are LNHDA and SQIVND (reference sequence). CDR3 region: CASRRGRREKNYGYTF. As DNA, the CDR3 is TGTGCCAGTCGTCGAGGGCGCCGGGAGAAAAATTATGGCTACACCTTC. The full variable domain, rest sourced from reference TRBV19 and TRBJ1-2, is DGGITQSPKYLFRKEGQNVTLSCEQNLNHDAMYWYRQDPGQGLRLIYYSQIVNDFQKGDIAEGYSVSREKKESFPLTVTSAQKNPTAFYLCASRRGRREKNYGYTFGSGTRLTVV.

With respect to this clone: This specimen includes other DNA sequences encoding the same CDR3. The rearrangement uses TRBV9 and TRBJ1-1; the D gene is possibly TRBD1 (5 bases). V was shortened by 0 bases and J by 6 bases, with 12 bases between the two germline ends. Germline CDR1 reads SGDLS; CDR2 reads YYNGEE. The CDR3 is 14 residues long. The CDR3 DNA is TGTGCCAGCAGCGTAGTCGCTGAAGGGGCTGAAGCTTTCTTT. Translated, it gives CASSVVAEGAEAFF.

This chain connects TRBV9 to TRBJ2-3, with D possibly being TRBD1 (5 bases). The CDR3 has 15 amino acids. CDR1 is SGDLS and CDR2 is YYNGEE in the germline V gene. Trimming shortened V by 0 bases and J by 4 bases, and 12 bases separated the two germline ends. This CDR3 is CASSVGQLGSDTQYF. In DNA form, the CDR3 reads TGTGCCAGCAGCGTAGGACAGCTGGGCTCAGATACGCAGTATTTT.

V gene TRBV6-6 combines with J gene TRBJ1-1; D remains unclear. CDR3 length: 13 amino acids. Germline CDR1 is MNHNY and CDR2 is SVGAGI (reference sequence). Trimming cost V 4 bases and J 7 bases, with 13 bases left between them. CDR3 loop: CASSLGRMGEAFF. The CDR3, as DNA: TGTGCCAGCAGTTTGGGCAGGATGGGTGAAGCTTTCTTT.

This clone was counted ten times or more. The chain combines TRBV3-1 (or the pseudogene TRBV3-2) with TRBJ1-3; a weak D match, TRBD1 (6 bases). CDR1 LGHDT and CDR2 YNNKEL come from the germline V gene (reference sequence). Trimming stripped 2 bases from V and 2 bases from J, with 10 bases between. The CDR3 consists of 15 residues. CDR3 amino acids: CASSQNQGPGNTIYF. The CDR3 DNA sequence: TGTGCCAGCAGCCAAAATCAGGGGCCTGGAAACACCATATATTTT.

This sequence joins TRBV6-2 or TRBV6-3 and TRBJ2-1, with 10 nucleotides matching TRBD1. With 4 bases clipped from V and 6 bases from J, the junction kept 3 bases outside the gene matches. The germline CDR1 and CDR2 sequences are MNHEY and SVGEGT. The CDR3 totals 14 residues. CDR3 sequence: CASSLGTGVNEQFF. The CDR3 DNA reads TGTGCCAGCAGTTTAGGGACAGGGGTCAATGAGCAGTTCTTC.

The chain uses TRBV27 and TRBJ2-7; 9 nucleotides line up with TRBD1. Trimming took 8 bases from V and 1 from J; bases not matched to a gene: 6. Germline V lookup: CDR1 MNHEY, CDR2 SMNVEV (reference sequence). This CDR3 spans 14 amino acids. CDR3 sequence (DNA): TGTGCCAGCTGGACCGGGACAGGGTCCTACGAGCAGTACTTC. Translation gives CASWTGTGSYEQYF.

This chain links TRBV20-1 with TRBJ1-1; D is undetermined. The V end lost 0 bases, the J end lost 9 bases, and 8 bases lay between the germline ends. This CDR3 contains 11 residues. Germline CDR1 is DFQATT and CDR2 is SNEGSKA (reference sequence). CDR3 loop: CSAREPEKAFF. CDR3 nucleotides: TGCAGTGCTAGAGAACCGGAGAAAGCTTTCTTT.

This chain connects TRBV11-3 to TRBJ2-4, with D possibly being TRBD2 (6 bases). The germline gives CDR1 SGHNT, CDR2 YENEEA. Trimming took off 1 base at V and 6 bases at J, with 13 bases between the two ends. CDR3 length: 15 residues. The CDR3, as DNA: TGTGCCAGCAGCTTAGTGCAATTGGGGGGAAACATTCAGTACTTC. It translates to CASSLVQLGGNIQYF.

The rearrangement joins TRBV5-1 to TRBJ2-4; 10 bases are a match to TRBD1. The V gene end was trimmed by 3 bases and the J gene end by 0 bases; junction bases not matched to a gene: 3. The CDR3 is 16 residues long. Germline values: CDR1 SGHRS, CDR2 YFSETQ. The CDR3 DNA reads TGCGCCAGCAGCTCAGGGACAGGGGTAGCCAAAAACATTCAGTACTTC. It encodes CASSSGTGVAKNIQYF.

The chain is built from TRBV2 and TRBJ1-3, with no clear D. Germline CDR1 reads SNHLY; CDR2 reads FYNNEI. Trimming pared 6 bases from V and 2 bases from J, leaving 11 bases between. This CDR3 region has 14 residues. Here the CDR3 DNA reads TGTGCCAGCAGCTCGGGTTTAACTGGAAACACCATATATTTT. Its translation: CASSSGLTGNTIYF.

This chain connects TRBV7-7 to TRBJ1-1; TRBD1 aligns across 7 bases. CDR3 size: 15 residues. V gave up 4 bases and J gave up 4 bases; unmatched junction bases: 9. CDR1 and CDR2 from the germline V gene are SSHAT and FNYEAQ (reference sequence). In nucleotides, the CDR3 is TGTGCCAGCAGCTGGCCCCGAAGGGGGCTCACTGAAGCTTTCTTT. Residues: CASSWPRRGLTEAFF.

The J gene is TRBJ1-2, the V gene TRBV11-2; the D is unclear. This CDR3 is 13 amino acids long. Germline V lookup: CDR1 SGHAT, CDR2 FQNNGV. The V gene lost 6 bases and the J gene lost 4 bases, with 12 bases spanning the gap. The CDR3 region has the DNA TGTGCCAGCAGTATGTTAAATTTCTATGGCTACACCTTC. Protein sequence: CASSMLNFYGYTF.

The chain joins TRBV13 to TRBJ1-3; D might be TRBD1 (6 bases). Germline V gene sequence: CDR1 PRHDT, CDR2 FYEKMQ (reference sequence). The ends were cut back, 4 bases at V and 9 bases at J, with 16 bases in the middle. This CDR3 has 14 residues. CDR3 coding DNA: TGTGCCAGCAGCTCATCGAGACAGGCCGCCACCATATATTTT. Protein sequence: CASSSSRQAATIYF.

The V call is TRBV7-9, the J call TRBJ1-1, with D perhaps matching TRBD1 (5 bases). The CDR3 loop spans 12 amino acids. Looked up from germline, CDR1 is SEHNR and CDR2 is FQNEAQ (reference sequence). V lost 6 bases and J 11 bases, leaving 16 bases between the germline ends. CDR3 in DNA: TGTGCCAGCAGTTCCGTCCAGGGTCCGGCTTTCTTT. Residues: CASSSVQGPAFF.